This T cell receptor beta chain emerged from a study of blood T cell repertoires in COVID-19. Per the original methods: Reference gene primer amplification gave estimated nucleated cell counts. The method was immunoSEQ multiplex PCR; TCRdb's version includes in-frame clones alone and lacks a portion of them. The V and J calls and the clone size are those of that table, but D and trimming were determined from the DNA. The profile shows around 130,000 clones, 75% to 90% of them singletons. This clone has just a few counts. Germline CDR1 GTSNPN, CDR2 SVGIG (reference sequence). V lost 2 bases, J lost 10 bases, and 13 bases stayed unmatched. The CDR3 extends over 15 amino acids.

V gene TRBV30 combines with J gene TRBJ1-5, with 8 positions matching TRBD1. The sequenced sample consisted of peripheral blood. The source of this sequence is a human donor in a cohort sampled during active COVID-19. In nucleotides, the CDR3 is TGTGCCTGGAGTCAATACAGACAGGGGAGGTTTCCCCAGCATTTT. Its translation: CAWSQYRQGRFPQHF. Drawing the rest from reference TRBV30 and TRBJ1-5, the complete variable domain is SQTIHQWPATLVQPVGSPLSLECTVEGTSNPNLYWYRQAAGRGLQLLFYSVGIGQISSEVPQNLSASRPQDRQFILSSKKLLLSDSGFYLCAWSQYRQGRFPQHFGDGTRLSIL.